The 26 T cell receptor beta chains presented below share a single source sample, sequenced in a study of OX40 agonist ivuxolimab in advanced cancers. TCRdb's copy holds only in-frame clones and misses some; the assay was immunoSEQ multiplex PCR. Among under 80,000 clones listed, over 75% were seen once. The specimen comprised CD4+ or CD8+ T cells sorted from blood, sampled in a trial of the OX40 agonist ivuxolimab. The receptors come from an adult with an advanced solid tumor such as melanoma, head and neck, liver or kidney cancer.

This sequence joins TRBV6-5 and TRBJ1-3; no reliable D call. Trimming removed 5 bases from V and 4 bases from J, with 12 bases in between. The CDR3 has 14 amino acids. Germline lookup yields CDR1 MNHEY and CDR2 SVGAGI. CDR3 bases: TGTGCCAGCAGTCGCCGGGGTTACGGAAACACCATATATTTT. This encodes CASSRRGYGNTIYF.

This chain uses TRBV18 with TRBJ2-3; the D is unclear. Germline V gene sequence: CDR1 KGHSH, CDR2 LQKENI. V shed 2 bases and J shed 6 bases, with 9 bases lying between them. The CDR3 sequence is 13 residues long. The CDR3 sequence: CASSPASVDTQYF. The CDR3 DNA reads TGTGCCAGCTCACCAGCTAGTGTGGATACGCAGTATTTT.

CDR3 in amino acids: CASSYGQSYEQYF. The CDR3 DNA follows: TGTGCCAGCAGTTACGGGCAGTCCTACGAGCAGTACTTC. V usage is TRBV6-6 and J usage is TRBJ2-7; the D is unclear. The CDR3 sequence is 13 residues long. Trimming took 2 bases from V and 1 from J, leaving 6 bases between them. CDR1 and CDR2 (germline): MNHNY, SVGAGI (reference sequence).

The chain joins TRBV2 to TRBJ2-5; 7 bases fit TRBD2. Germline CDR1 is SNHLY and CDR2 is FYNNEI. The ends lost 0 bases at V and 2 bases at J; junction bases unmatched: 3. The CDR3 has 15 residues. DNA for the CDR3: TGTGCCAGCAGTGAAGCGGGGACTACACAAGAGACCCAGTACTTC. Protein: CASSEAGTTQETQYF.

The rearrangement uses TRBV4-1 and TRBJ2-5; D gene ambiguous. The J call is doubtful: the DNA matches TRBJ2-7 better. The germline V gene has CDR1 MGHRA and CDR2 YSYEKL. The CDR3 loop spans 16 amino acids. CDR3 residues: CASSQDRKGFAYEQYF. CDR3 in DNA: TGCGCCAGCAGCCAAGATAGGAAGGGTTTCGCCTACGAGCAGTACTTC.

The J gene is TRBJ2-7, the V gene TRBV18; TRBD1 matches 8 bases. The CDR3 sequence is 15 residues long. The germline gives CDR1 KGHSH, CDR2 LQKENI. Germline trimming cut 2 bases from V and 3 bases from J; bases unmatched to any gene: 6. CDR3 sequence reads: CASSPGQGANYEQYF. The DNA of the CDR3 is TGTGCCAGCTCACCAGGGCAGGGGGCAAACTACGAGCAGTACTTC.

The CDR3 loop reads CASSLLEQGGVEAFF. CDR3 DNA: TGTGCCAGCAGCCTGTTGGAACAGGGGGGGGTTGAAGCTTTCTTT. The chain uses TRBV14 and TRBJ1-1; 8 nucleotides match TRBD1. This CDR3 spans 15 amino acids. Germline assignment: CDR1 SGHDN and CDR2 FVKESK. V gave up 4 bases and J gave up 7 bases; unmatched junction bases: 11.

This clone has just a few counts. The V and J genes are TRBV19 and TRBJ1-6; unclear D gene. V was shortened by 2 bases and J by 7 bases, with 6 bases between the two germline ends. The CDR3 spans 13 residues. The germline CDR1 and CDR2 sequences are LNHDA and SQIVND (reference sequence). This CDR3 is CASSIIRNSPLHF. The DNA of the CDR3 is TGTGCCAGTAGTATAATACGCAATTCACCCCTCCACTTT.

V is TRBV7-6 and J is TRBJ2-2; TRBD2 agrees at 8 bases. CDR1 and CDR2 from the germline V gene are SGHVS and FNYEAQ. The CDR3 spans 16 residues. V gave up 1 base and J gave up 8 bases; unmatched junction bases: 9. The CDR3 protein is CASSLGSSGHGGELFF. In nucleotides, the CDR3 is TGTGCCAGCAGCTTAGGGTCTAGCGGGCATGGAGGGGAGCTGTTTTTT.

V gene TRBV6-5 combines with J gene TRBJ1-3; D perhaps matches TRBD1 (5 bases). There are 15 residues in the CDR3. Between the trimmed V and J ends, which lost 6 bases and 0 bases, there was a span of 12 bases. Germline lookup yields CDR1 MNHEY and CDR2 SVGAGI. CDR3 region: CASRPGLISGNTIYF. The CDR3 region has the DNA TGTGCCAGCAGACCGGGACTGATCTCTGGAAACACCATATATTTT.

The rearrangement joins TRBV5-4 to TRBJ1-4, with 7 positions matching TRBD1. Per the germline V gene, CDR1 is SGHNT and CDR2 is YYREEE (reference sequence). The CDR3 contains 14 residues. V lost 1 base, J lost 6 bases, and 3 bases stayed unmatched. The CDR3 region is CASSLRQGDEKLFF. CDR3 sequence (DNA): TGTGCCAGCAGCTTGCGGCAGGGGGATGAAAAACTGTTTTTT.

The V call is TRBV19, the J call TRBJ1-1, with D unclear. Trimming stripped 0 bases from V and 5 bases from J, with 4 bases between. Per the germline V gene, CDR1 is LNHDA and CDR2 is SQIVND (reference sequence). This CDR3 comprises 12 residues. This chain's CDR3 is CASSIDRTEAFF. CDR3 DNA sequence: TGTGCCAGTAGTATAGATAGGACTGAAGCTTTCTTT.

The J gene is TRBJ2-1, the V gene TRBV21-1. TRBV21-1 is designated a pseudogene. This CDR3 region has 17 residues. The CDR3 bases are TGTGCCAGCAGCAATCGGATCCCCCCCCGTATCTACAATGAGCAGTTCTTC. Its translation: CASSNRIPPRIYNEQFF.

The sample holds a few counts of this clone. The chain has TRBV7-2 and TRBJ2-3, with a tentative D call TRBD2 (5 bases). Trimming removed 1 base from V and 5 bases from J, with 10 bases in between. The CDR3 totals 14 residues. The germline gives CDR1 SGHTA, CDR2 FQGNSA. This CDR3 reads CASSLGLSGDTQYF. For the CDR3, the DNA is TGTGCCAGCAGCTTAGGACTGAGCGGAGATACGCAGTATTTT.

This rearrangement joins TRBV2 to TRBJ2-3, with D possibly being TRBD1 or TRBD2 (5 bases each). Per germline, CDR1 SNHLY and CDR2 FYNNEI. V lost 7 bases and J 6 bases, leaving 17 bases between the germline ends. The CDR3 has 14 amino acids. The CDR3 DNA follows: TGTGCCAGCACCCGATACGGGGCAGACGATACGCAGTATTTT. It codes for CASTRYGADDTQYF.

The V call is TRBV6-5, the J call TRBJ1-1; no reliable D call. The V and J ends lost 6 bases and 4 bases respectively, with 9 bases between them. This CDR3 comprises 12 residues. Germline CDR1 is MNHEY and CDR2 is SVGAGI. This CDR3 reads CASSAVGTEAFF. The CDR3 DNA reads as TGTGCCAGCAGCGCCGTCGGCACTGAAGCTTTCTTT.

The chain joins TRBV18 to TRBJ1-5; tentative D call: TRBD1 (5 bases). Germline CDR1 is KGHSH and CDR2 is LQKENI. This CDR3 region has 16 residues. The V and J ends lost 3 bases and 0 bases respectively, with 12 bases between them. Written as DNA, the CDR3 is TGTGCCAGCTCACCGTTCGAAGGGGTTAGCAATCAGCCCCAGCATTTT. Protein product: CASSPFEGVSNQPQHF.

In this sample, this clone turned up a few times. The DNA for the CDR3 is TGTGCCAGCAGCCAAGGGGGGTTTACAGATACGCAGTATTTT. Translating it yields CASSQGGFTDTQYF. This sequence joins TRBV5-6 and TRBJ2-3; possibly TRBD1 or TRBD2 for D (6 bases each). Per germline, CDR1 SGHDT and CDR2 YYEEEE. V was cut by 4 bases and J by 3 bases, with 12 bases left in between. The CDR3 sequence is 14 residues long.

This rearrangement joins TRBV5-4 to TRBJ1-1; 7 bases are a match to TRBD1. The CDR3 covers 15 residues. Trimming removed 2 bases from V and 1 base from J; junction bases left unmatched: 5. Germline V gene data show CDR1 as SGHNT and CDR2 as YYREEE (reference sequence). DNA for the CDR3: TGTGCCAGCAGCTTACAGGGGATTGGGAACACTGAAGCTTTCTTT. It is translated as CASSLQGIGNTEAFF.

The V call is TRBV27, the J call TRBJ2-1, with 9 nucleotides matching TRBD2. Germline V gives CDR1 MNHEY, CDR2 SMNVEV (reference sequence). V trimming: 0 bases; J trimming: 11 bases; junction bases outside the gene matches: 14. This CDR3 has 17 amino acids. The CDR3 loop reads CASSLSPGTSPTMKQFF. The DNA of the CDR3 is TGTGCCAGCAGTTTATCCCCTGGGACTAGCCCTACAATGAAGCAGTTCTTC.

The V and J genes are TRBV9 and TRBJ2-1; TRBD2 aligns across 8 bases. In germline, CDR1 is SGDLS, CDR2 YYNGEE. The V segment lost 3 bases and the J segment 2 bases; nucleotides outside the gene matches: 4. This CDR3 is built from 15 residues. CDR3 coding DNA: TGTGCCAGCAGCGGCCCGGGACTAGCCTACAATGAGCAGTTCTTC. This gives the protein CASSGPGLAYNEQFF.

The chain couples TRBV2 to TRBJ2-1; 7 nucleotides agree with TRBD2. The germline V gene encodes CDR1 SNHLY and CDR2 FYNNEI. This CDR3 is built from 15 residues. The V and J ends lost 7 bases and 4 bases, in that order; junction bases with no gene match: 10. CDR3 region: CASTGLVGPYNEQFF. CDR3 sequence (DNA): TGTGCCAGCACCGGACTAGTAGGACCGTACAATGAGCAGTTCTTC.

CDR3 bases: TGTGCCAGTAGTATAGAGGGGCCTAAGCCCCAGCATTTT. As protein: CASSIEGPKPQHF. J is TRBJ1-5 and V is TRBV19, with D perhaps matching TRBD1 (5 bases). From germline, CDR1 is LNHDA and CDR2 SQIVND (reference sequence). V gave up 0 bases and J gave up 8 bases, with 8 bases separating them. The CDR3 extends over 13 amino acids.

A single count supports this clone. The chain has TRBV27 and TRBJ1-1; TRBD1 might be the D (5 bases). The CDR3 is 14 residues long. The germline gives CDR1 MNHEY, CDR2 SMNVEV (reference sequence). V was shortened by 2 bases and J by 7 bases, with 14 bases between the two germline ends. The DNA for the CDR3 is TGTGCCAGCAGTTTAACCCGGGGCCTCGGTGAAGCTTTCTTT. The encoded protein is CASSLTRGLGEAFF.

This clone occurred once. The chain carries TRBV19 and TRBJ1-1, with D hard to call. This CDR3 region has 13 residues. V gave up 5 bases and J gave up 3 bases, with 10 bases separating them. Germline V gene lookup returns CDR1 LNHDA and CDR2 SQIVND (reference sequence). Here the CDR3 DNA reads TGTGCCAGTAGTGTCTCCTGGGACACTGAAGCTTTCTTT. This codes for CASSVSWDTEAFF.

This clone was seen only once. V usage is TRBV11-2 and J usage is TRBJ1-2, with 7 bases lining up with TRBD1. CDR3 size: 14 residues. CDR1 is SGHAT, CDR2 FQNNGV, per germline. Trimming at V came to 5 bases and at J to 6 bases, leaving 9 bases not matched to a gene. The chain's CDR3 is CASSPGAGGNGYTF. Here the CDR3 DNA reads TGTGCCAGCAGCCCAGGGGCAGGGGGTAATGGCTACACCTTC.